The 12 T cell receptor beta chains in this list originate from one sample, sequenced in a study of T cells after yellow fever vaccination (dated by TCRdb to the late 2010s). Preparation of the library involved 5' RACE. Sequenced on an Illumina HiSeq 2500. TCRdb trimmed public reads at Q25 via fastp, called clones via MiXCR and kept in-frame beta chains. Each entry is one CDR3 protein sequence, shown with its most common DNA and genes. The sample table contains some 300,000 distinct CDR3 sequences; only one count was recorded for 7% to 10% of them. The top ten constitute approximately 15% of the sample. The treatment or condition label, read with the paper, signifies: live attenuated yellow fever vaccine strain. The starting material was PBMCs, obtained more than 35 days after the first yellow fever vaccination. The receptor set was obtained from a man between 18 and 29 years old who received the YFV17D yellow fever vaccine.

V gene TRBV7-9 combines with J gene TRBJ2-5; D is possibly TRBD1 or TRBD2 (5 bases each). V lost 3 bases, J lost 5 bases, and 10 bases lay in between. This CDR3 has 13 amino acids. CDR1 is SEHNR, CDR2 FQNEAQ, per germline (reference sequence). The CDR3 DNA follows: TGTGCCAGCAGCTTGGATGGGACGGAGACCCAGTACTTC. Translation gives CASSLDGTETQYF.

This clonotype was seen a handful of times. CDR3: CASSSYDWPDTQYF. CDR3 bases: TGTGCCAGCAGTTCATACGACTGGCCGGATACGCAGTATTTT. The genes are TRBV7-9 and TRBJ2-3; D not certain. Germline V gene lookup returns CDR1 SEHNR and CDR2 FQNEAQ (reference sequence). V dropped 6 bases and J dropped 6 bases, with 16 bases sitting between them. CDR3 length equals 14 residues.

Ten or more counts support this clonotype. One end of the junction is discordant with germline, which a read error may explain. The gene calls are TRBV7-7 and TRBJ2-2; a weak D match, TRBD1 (5 bases). The CDR3 has 12 residues. CDR1 and CDR2 (germline): SSHAT, FNYEAQ (reference sequence). This chain's CDR3 is CASSSGTGELFF. The CDR3 DNA is TGTGCTAGCAGCTCAGGGACCGGGGAGCTGTTTTTT. The full variable domain, rest sourced from reference TRBV7-7 and TRBJ2-2, is GAGVSQSPRYKVTKRGQDVTLRCDPISSHATLYWYQQALGQGPEFLTYFNYEAQPDKSGLPSDRFSAERPEGSISTLTIQRTEQRDSAMYRCASSSGTGELFFGEGSRLTVL.

The chain is built from TRBV2 and TRBJ2-5; D is unclear. The V gene's germline CDR1 is SNHLY and CDR2 FYNNEI. V lost 7 bases, J lost 5 bases, and 23 bases lay in between. This CDR3 region has 16 residues. CDR3 bases: TGTGCCAGCACTCATCAGGCAGGAAAGACGAGCGAGACCCAGTACTTC. This translates into CASTHQAGKTSETQYF.

This clonotype was counted between two and nine times. The chain links TRBV12-3 or TRBV12-4 to TRBJ2-4; D is perhaps TRBD1 or TRBD2 (5 bases each). V was shortened by 4 bases and J by 9 bases, with 13 bases between the two germline ends. This CDR3 is built from 13 residues. CDR3 in amino acids: CASSSGPQSIQYF. The CDR3 DNA follows: TGTGCCAGCAGTTCGGGACCCCAGAGCATTCAGTACTTC.

A few counts support this clonotype. This chain links TRBV6-5 with TRBJ2-1; D is undetermined. The germline V gene encodes CDR1 MNHEY and CDR2 SVGAGI. The length of the CDR3 is 14 residues. The V end was cut by 0 bases, the J end by 8 bases, with 11 bases between. For the CDR3, the DNA is TGTGCCAGCAGTTACTCCTCCCGGTCCGATGAGCAGTTCTTC. It codes for CASSYSSRSDEQFF.

This clonotype was seen more than once but under ten times. The rearrangement links TRBV20-1 to TRBJ1-3; D is unresolved. CDR1 DFQATT and CDR2 SNEGSKA come from the germline V gene (reference sequence). This CDR3 has 13 residues. Trimming removed 2 bases at V and 0 bases at J, with 5 bases between. Here the CDR3 DNA reads TGCAGTGCTAGACTGATCTCTGGAAACACCATATATTTT. It translates to CSARLISGNTIYF.

The table lists this clonotype with a few counts. The chain uses TRBV6-1 and TRBJ1-5, with D hard to call. The CDR3 loop spans 15 amino acids. Germline CDR1 MNHNS, CDR2 SASEGT. Between the trimmed V and J ends, which lost 4 bases and 4 bases, there was a span of 14 bases. As DNA, the CDR3 is TGTGCCAGCAGTGGGAATGGGGTCGGTAATCAGCCCCAGCATTTT. Encoded protein: CASSGNGVGNQPQHF.

The chain employs TRBV3-1 and TRBJ2-5, with D perhaps TRBD1 or TRBD2 (5 bases each). Germline V lookup: CDR1 LGHDT, CDR2 YNNKEL (reference sequence). The V end lost 4 bases, the J end lost 2 bases, and 14 bases lay between the germline ends. The CDR3 spans 15 residues. In nucleotides, the CDR3 is TGTGCCAGCAGCCCAGGGACCACGGTTCAAGAGACCCAGTACTTC. Encoded protein: CASSPGTTVQETQYF.

This clonotype was counted between two and nine times. This chain uses TRBV28 with TRBJ1-2; 9 bases agree with TRBD1. CDR3 length equals 14 residues. Germline assignment: CDR1 MDHEN and CDR2 SYDVKM. J was trimmed by 7 bases and V by 6 bases; bases with no gene match: 9. The CDR3 DNA reads TGTGCCAGCAGCAAGCCCGGGGACAGGGCTGGCTACACCTTC. Residues: CASSKPGDRAGYTF.

The CDR3 bases are TGTGCCAGCAGCTTGGTCCAGGGGCGTAACTATGGCTACACCTTC. Translation: CASSLVQGRNYGYTF. The V gene is TRBV5-4, the J gene TRBJ1-2; perhaps TRBD1 as D (6 bases). The CDR3 consists of 15 residues. In germline, CDR1 is SGHNT, CDR2 YYREEE (reference sequence). The ends were cut back, 0 bases at V and 1 base at J, with 10 bases in the middle.

This clonotype was counted between two and nine times. Written as DNA, the CDR3 is TGCAGTGCCCGAAGGACAGGCATCACCGGGGAGCTGTTTTTT. Its translation is CSARRTGITGELFF. V gene TRBV20-1 combines with J gene TRBJ2-2; 7 nucleotides align to TRBD1. J lost 4 bases, V lost 6 bases, and 8 bases had no gene match. Germline CDR1 DFQATT, CDR2 SNEGSKA (reference sequence). The length of the CDR3 is 14 residues.